A single sample is the source of the 2 T cell receptor beta chains below, sequenced in a study of T cells after yellow fever vaccination. TCRdb passed the 5' RACE reads through MiXCR, listing each CDR3 protein once. The sample records about 240,000 distinct CDR3 sequences, 6.5% to 8.5% being singletons. Material: CD4+ T cells sorted from PBMCs, obtained 15 days after the yellow fever booster vaccination. Source of these receptors: a man younger than 40 who received the YFV17D yellow fever vaccine.

Ten or more counts support this clonotype. Compared with germline, one end of the junction differs, possibly owing to a read error. This sequence joins TRBV7-7 and TRBJ2-5, with 9 bases aligning to TRBD2. Germline V lookup: CDR1 SSHAT, CDR2 FNYEAQ (reference sequence). This CDR3 spans 15 amino acids. DNA of the CDR3: TGTGCTAGCAGCTTAGCGGCGGGGGGGCAAGAGACCCAGTACTTC. Its protein is CASSLAAGGQETQYF.

This clonotype was observed many times. The chain is built from TRBV29-1 and TRBJ2-4, with D perhaps matching TRBD2 (6 bases). V was pared by 3 bases and J by 6 bases, with 9 bases between. The germline CDR1 and CDR2 sequences are SQVTM and ANQGSEA. This CDR3 contains 12 residues. DNA for the CDR3: TGCAGCGTTGAGGCGGGGAGAAACATTCAGTACTTC. This translates into CSVEAGRNIQYF.